The 5 T cell receptor beta chains presented below share a single source sample, sequenced in a study of CD8 T cells in Susac syndrome. Reverse transcription of 0.5 to 1 ug RNA was carried out with random hexamers. TCRdb re-called the immunoSEQ multiplex PCR reads with MiXCR, one entry per CDR3 protein. The sample consists of under 250,000 distinct CDR3 sequences, 93% of them appearing once. Sequencing was carried out using CD4+ T cells from PBMCs. The receptor source for this set is a human donor with multiple sclerosis.

The genes are TRBV5-4 and TRBJ2-3, with D perhaps assigned TRBD1 or TRBD2 (5 bases each). Germline V gene sequence: CDR1 SGHNT, CDR2 YYREEE (reference sequence). This CDR3 is 13 amino acids long. The V end was cut by 6 bases, the J end by 6 bases, with 14 bases between. DNA for the CDR3: TGTGCCAGCACGGGACGGGTTGGCGATACGCAGTATTTT. Its translation: CASTGRVGDTQYF.

This chain links TRBV15 with TRBJ2-2, with D perhaps matching TRBD1 (5 bases). V lost 4 bases and J lost 2, with 20 bases in between. The length of the CDR3 is 18 residues. Per germline, CDR1 LNHNV and CDR2 YYDKDF (reference sequence). DNA for the CDR3: TGTGCCACCAGCACCCAATATGCAGGGCAGGGAAACACCGGGGAGCTGTTTTTT. It yields the protein CATSTQYAGQGNTGELFF.

The chain couples TRBV7-9 to TRBJ2-1, with TRBD1 matching over 9 bases. The CDR3 loop spans 16 amino acids. The junction had 13 bases not matched to a gene; V was cut back by 5 bases and J by 8 bases. The germline V gene has CDR1 SEHNR and CDR2 FQNEAQ (reference sequence). CDR3 sequence (DNA): TGTGCCAGCAGCCCAAGCGCGGACAGGGGACCCGATGAGCAGTTCTTC. Encoded protein: CASSPSADRGPDEQFF.

V and J are TRBV20-1 and TRBJ1-4; 11 nucleotides align to TRBD1. Per the germline V gene, CDR1 is DFQATT and CDR2 is SNEGSKA (reference sequence). This CDR3 contains 13 residues. The trim removed 5 bases at V and 6 bases at J, leaving 2 bases unmatched. The CDR3 is CSAPDRGHEKLFF. CDR3 DNA: TGCAGTGCTCCGGACAGGGGGCATGAAAAACTGTTTTTT.

The V and J genes are TRBV5-6 and TRBJ2-7, with D possibly TRBD1 on 5 matching bases. Germline CDR1 is SGHDT and CDR2 is YYEEEE. The ends were cut back, 2 bases at V and 1 base at J, with 10 bases in the middle. CDR3 length: 14 residues. CDR3: CASSFVQGSYEQYV. CDR3 DNA sequence: TGTGCCAGCAGCTTTGTCCAGGGTTCCTACGAGCAGTACGTC.